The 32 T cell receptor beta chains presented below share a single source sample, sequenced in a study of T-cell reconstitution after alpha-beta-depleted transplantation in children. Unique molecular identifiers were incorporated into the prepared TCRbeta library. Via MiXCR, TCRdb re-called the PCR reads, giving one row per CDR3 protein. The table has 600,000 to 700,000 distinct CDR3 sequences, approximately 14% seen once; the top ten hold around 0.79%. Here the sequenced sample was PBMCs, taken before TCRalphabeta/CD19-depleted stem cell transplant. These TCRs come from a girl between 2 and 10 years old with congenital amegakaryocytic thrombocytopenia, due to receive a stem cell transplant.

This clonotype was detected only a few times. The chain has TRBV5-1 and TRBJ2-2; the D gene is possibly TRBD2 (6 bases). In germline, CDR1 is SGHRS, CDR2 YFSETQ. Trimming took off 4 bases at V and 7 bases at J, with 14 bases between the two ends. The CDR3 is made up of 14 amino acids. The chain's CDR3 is CASSPGTLGGELFF. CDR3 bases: TGCGCCAGCAGCCCCGGGACTCTGGGCGGGGAGCTGTTTTTT.

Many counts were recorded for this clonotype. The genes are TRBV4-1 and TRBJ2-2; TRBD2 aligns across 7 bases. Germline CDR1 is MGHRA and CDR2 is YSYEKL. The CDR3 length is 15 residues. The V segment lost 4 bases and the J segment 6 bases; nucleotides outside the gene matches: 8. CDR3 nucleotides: TGCGCCAGCAGCCTGGGAGGGAGCGTTCCCGGGGAGCTGTTTTTT. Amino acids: CASSLGGSVPGELFF.

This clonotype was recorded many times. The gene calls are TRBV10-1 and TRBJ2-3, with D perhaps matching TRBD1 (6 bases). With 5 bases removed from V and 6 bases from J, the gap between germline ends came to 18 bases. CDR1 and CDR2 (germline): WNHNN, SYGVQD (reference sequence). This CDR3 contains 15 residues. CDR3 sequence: CASSFLQGGKDTQYF. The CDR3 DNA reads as TGCGCCAGCAGTTTTCTACAGGGTGGAAAGGATACGCAGTATTTT.

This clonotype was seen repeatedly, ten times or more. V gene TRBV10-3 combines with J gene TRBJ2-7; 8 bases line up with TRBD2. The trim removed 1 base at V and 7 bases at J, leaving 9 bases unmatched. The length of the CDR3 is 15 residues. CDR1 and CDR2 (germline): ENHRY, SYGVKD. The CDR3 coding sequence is TGTGCCATCAGTGAGTACAGCCTAGCGGGTGAAGAGCAGTACTTC. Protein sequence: CAISEYSLAGEEQYF.

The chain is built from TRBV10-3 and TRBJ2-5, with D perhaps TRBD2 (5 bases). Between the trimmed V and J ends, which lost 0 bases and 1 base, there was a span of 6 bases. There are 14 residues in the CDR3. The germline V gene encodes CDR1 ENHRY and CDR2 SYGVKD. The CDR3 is CAISESLAQETQYF. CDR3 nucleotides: TGTGCCATCAGTGAGTCGCTAGCCCAAGAGACCCAGTACTTC.

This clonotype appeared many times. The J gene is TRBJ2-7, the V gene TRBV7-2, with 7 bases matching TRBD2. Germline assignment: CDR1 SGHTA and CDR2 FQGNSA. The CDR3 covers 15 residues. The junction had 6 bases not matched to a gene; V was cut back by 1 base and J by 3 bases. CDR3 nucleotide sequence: TGTGCCAGCAGCTTAGAGAGTCTAGCGGACTACGAGCAGTACTTC. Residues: CASSLESLADYEQYF.

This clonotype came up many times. The CDR3: CSAQKLGVGGETQYF. The CDR3 coding sequence is TGCAGTGCTCAAAAACTTGGAGTAGGTGGAGAGACCCAGTACTTC. The rearrangement joins TRBV20-1 to TRBJ2-5, with D unclear. The CDR3 consists of 15 residues. The V gene's germline CDR1 is DFQATT and CDR2 SNEGSKA (reference sequence). The V gene lost 5 bases and the J gene lost 4 bases, with 20 bases spanning the gap.

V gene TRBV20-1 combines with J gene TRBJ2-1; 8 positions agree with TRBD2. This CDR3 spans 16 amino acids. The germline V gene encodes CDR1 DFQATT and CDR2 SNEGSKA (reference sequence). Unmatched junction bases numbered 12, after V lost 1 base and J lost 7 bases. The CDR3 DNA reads TGCAGTGCTAGAGGCGTTCGAGCGGGAGTAGTAAATGAGCAGTTCTTC. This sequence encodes CSARGVRAGVVNEQFF.

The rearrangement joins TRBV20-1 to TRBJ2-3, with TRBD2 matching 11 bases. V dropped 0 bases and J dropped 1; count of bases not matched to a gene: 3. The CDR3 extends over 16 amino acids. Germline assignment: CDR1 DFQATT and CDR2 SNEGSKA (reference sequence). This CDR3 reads CSARDWGLAGTDTQYF. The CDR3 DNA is TGCAGTGCTAGAGATTGGGGACTAGCGGGCACAGATACGCAGTATTTT.

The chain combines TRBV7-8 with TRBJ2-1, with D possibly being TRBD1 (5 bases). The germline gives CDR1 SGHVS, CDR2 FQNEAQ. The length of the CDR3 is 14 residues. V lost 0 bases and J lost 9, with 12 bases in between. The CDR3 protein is CASSLALQVGEQFF. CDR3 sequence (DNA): TGTGCCAGCAGCTTAGCCCTACAGGTGGGTGAGCAGTTCTTC.

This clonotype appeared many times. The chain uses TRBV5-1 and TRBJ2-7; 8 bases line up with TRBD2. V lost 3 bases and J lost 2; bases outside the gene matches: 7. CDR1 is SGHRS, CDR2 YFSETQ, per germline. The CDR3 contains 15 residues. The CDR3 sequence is CASSSLADKTYEQYF. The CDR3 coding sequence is TGCGCCAGCAGCTCACTAGCGGACAAAACCTACGAGCAGTACTTC.

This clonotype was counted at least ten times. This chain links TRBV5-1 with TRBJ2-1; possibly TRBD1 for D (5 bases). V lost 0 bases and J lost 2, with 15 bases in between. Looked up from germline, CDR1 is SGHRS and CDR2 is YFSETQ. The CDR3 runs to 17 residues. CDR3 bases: TGCGCCAGCAGCTTGGGGGTGGGGCAACACACCTACAATGAGCAGTTCTTC. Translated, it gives CASSLGVGQHTYNEQFF.

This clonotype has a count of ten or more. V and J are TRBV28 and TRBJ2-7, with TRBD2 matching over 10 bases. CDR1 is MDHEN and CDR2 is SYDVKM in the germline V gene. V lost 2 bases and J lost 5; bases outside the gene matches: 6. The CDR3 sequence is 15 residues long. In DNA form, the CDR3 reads TGTGCCAGCAGTTTAAGGGTAGCGGGAGGTAACGAGCAGTACTTC. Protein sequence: CASSLRVAGGNEQYF. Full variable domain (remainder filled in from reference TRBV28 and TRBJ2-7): DVKVTQSSRYLVKRTGEKVFLECVQDMDHENMFWYRQDPGLGLRLIYFSYDVKMKEKGDIPEGYSVSREKKERFSLILESASTNQTSMYLCASSLRVAGGNEQYFGPGTRLTVT.

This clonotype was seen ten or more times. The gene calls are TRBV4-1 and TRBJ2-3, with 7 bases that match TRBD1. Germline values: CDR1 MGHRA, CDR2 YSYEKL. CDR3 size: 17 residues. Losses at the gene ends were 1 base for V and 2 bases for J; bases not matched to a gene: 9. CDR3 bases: TGCGCCAGCAGCCAAGTGTGGTTCGGGACAGACACAGATACGCAGTATTTT. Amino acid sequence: CASSQVWFGTDTDTQYF.

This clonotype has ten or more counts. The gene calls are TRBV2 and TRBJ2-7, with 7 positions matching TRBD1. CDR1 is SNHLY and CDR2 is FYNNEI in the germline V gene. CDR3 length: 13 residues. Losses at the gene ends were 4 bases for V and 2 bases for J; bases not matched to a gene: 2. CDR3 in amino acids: CASSADRTYEQYF. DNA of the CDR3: TGTGCCAGCAGTGCGGACAGGACCTACGAGCAGTACTTC.

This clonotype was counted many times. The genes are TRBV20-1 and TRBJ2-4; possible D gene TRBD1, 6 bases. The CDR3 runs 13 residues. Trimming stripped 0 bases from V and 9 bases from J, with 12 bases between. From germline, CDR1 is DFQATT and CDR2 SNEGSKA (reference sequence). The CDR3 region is CSAREAGVSIQYF. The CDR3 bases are TGCAGTGCTAGAGAGGCAGGGGTTAGCATTCAGTACTTC.

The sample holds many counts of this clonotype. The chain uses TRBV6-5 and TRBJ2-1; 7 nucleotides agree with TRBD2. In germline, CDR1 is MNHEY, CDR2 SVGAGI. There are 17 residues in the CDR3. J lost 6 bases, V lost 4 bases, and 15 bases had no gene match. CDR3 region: CASSWLRTSGFGNEQFF. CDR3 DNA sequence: TGTGCCAGCAGTTGGCTGAGGACTAGTGGTTTCGGCAATGAGCAGTTCTTC.

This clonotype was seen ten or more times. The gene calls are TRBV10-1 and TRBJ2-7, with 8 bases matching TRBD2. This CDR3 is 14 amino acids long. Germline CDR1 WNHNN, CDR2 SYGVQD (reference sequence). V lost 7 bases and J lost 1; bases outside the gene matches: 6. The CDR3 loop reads CASMSGSGSYEQYF. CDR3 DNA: TGCGCCAGCATGAGCGGGAGCGGATCCTACGAGCAGTACTTC.

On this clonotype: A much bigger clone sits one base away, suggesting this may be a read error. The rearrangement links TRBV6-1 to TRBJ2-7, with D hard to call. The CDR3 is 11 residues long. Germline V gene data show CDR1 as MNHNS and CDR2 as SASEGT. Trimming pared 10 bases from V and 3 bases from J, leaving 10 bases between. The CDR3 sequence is CAIPAIYEQYF. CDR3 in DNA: TGTGCCATCCCCGCGATCTACGAGCAGTACTTC.

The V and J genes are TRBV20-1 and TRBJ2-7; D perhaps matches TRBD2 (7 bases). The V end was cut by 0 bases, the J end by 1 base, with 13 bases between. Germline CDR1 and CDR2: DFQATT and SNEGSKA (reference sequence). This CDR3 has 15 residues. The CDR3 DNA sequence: TGCAGTGCTAGAGATCAGAGGGGGGGGTCCTACGAGCAGTACTTC. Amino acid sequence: CSARDQRGGSYEQYF.

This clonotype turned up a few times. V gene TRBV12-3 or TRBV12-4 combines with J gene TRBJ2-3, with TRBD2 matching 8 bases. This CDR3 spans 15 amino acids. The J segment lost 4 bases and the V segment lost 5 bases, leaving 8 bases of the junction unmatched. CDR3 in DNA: TGTGCCAGCAGTCCCATAAGCGGGAGCCCAGATACGCAGTATTTT. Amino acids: CASSPISGSPDTQYF.

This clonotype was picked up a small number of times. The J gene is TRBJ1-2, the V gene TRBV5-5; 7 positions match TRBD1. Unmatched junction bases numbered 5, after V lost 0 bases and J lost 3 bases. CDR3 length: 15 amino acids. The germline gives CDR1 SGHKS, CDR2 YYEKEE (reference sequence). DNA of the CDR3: TGTGCCAGCAGCTTGGTTACAGGGGCCTACTATGGCTACACCTTC. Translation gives CASSLVTGAYYGYTF.

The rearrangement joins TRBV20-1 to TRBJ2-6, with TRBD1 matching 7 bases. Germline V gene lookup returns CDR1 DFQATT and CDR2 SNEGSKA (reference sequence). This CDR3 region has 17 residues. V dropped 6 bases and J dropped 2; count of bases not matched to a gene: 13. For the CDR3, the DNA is TGCAGTGCCATTAAAGGGACAGATTTCCCTGGGGCCAACGTCCTGACTTTC. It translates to CSAIKGTDFPGANVLTF.

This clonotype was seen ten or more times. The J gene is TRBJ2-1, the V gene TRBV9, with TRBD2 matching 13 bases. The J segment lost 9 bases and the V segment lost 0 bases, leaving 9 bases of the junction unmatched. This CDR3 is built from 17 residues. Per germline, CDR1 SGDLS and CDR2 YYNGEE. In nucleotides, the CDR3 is TGTGCCAGCAGCGTAGACCCACTAGCGGGAGGGCCCGGTGAGCAGTTCTTC. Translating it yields CASSVDPLAGGPGEQFF.

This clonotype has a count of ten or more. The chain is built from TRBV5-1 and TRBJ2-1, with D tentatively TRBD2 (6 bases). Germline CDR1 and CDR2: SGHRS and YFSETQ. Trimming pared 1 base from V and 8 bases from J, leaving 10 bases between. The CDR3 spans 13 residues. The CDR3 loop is CASSLTSIDEQFF. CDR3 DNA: TGCGCCAGCAGCTTGACTAGCATAGATGAGCAGTTCTTC.

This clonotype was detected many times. In DNA, the CDR3 is TGTGCCACCAGCAGACCTAGCGGTTCCACAGATACGCAGTATTTT. As protein: CATSRPSGSTDTQYF. The V gene is TRBV15, the J gene TRBJ2-3, with TRBD2 identical over 7 bases. The V and J ends lost 2 bases and 2 bases, in that order; junction bases with no gene match: 4. CDR1 is LNHNV and CDR2 is YYDKDF in the germline V gene (reference sequence). CDR3 length: 15 amino acids.

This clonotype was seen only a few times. The CDR3 nucleotides are TGCAGTGCTTACAGGACAGATCAGCCCCAGCATTTT. Protein: CSAYRTDQPQHF. V is TRBV20-1 and J is TRBJ1-5; possible D gene TRBD1, 6 bases. The CDR3 runs to 12 residues. The germline V gene encodes CDR1 DFQATT and CDR2 SNEGSKA (reference sequence). V was shortened by 5 bases and J by 5 bases, with 10 bases between the two germline ends.

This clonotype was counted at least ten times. CDR3 region: CSVEPTLAKNIQYF. As DNA, the CDR3 is TGCAGCGTTGAACCTACTTTAGCCAAAAACATTCAGTACTTC. The chain is built from TRBV29-1 and TRBJ2-4; D unresolved. V lost 2 bases and J lost 0, with 8 bases in between. The germline gives CDR1 SQVTM, CDR2 ANQGSEA. The CDR3 contains 14 residues.

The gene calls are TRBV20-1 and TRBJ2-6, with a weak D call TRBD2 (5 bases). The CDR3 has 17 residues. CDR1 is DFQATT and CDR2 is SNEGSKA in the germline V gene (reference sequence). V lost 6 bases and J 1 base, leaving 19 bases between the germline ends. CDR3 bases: TGCAGTGCCCAAGGGAATACGGGAACATCTGGGGCCAACGTCCTGACTTTC. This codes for CSAQGNTGTSGANVLTF.

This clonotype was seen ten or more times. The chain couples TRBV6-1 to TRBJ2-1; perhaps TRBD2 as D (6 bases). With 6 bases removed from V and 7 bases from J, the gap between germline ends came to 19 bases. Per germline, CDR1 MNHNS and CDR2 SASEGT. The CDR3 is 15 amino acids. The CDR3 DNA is TGTGCCAGCAGGCTCCTAGCGAGATCGGGGAATGAGCAGTTCTTC. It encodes CASRLLARSGNEQFF.

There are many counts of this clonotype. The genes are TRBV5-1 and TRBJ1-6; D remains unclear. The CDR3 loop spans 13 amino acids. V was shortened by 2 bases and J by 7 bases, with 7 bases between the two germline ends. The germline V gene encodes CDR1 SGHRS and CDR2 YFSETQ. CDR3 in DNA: TGCGCCAGCAGCTTCAAAGAAAATTCACCCCTCCACTTT. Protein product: CASSFKENSPLHF.

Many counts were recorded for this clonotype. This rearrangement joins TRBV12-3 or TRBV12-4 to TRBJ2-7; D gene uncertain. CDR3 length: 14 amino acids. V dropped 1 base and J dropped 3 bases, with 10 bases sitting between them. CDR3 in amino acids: CASSLDGRNYEQYF. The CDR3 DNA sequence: TGTGCCAGCAGTTTAGACGGACGGAACTACGAGCAGTACTTC.